Presented here are 25 T cell receptor beta chains from one specimen sequenced in a study of blood T cell repertoires in COVID-19. The assay was immunoSEQ multiplex PCR, and TCRdb's table has in-frame clones only and misses some. The sample consists of about 380,000 clones, around 85% of them appearing once. The source material was peripheral blood. These TCRs come from a woman aged 18-29 years with acute or convalescent COVID-19.

This clone was seen only once. The junction departs from germline at one end; a sequencing error may be responsible. The V and J genes are TRBV10-3 and TRBJ2-6; tentative D call: TRBD2 (5 bases). The CDR3 spans 13 residues. In germline, CDR1 is ENHRY, CDR2 SYGVKD. The CDR3 protein is CAISESIAGERAF. In nucleotides, the CDR3 is TGTGCCATCAGTGAGTCGATTGCAGGAGAGAGGGCTTTC.

The gene calls are TRBV9 and TRBJ2-6, with 7 bases fitting TRBD1. There are 19 residues in the CDR3. Germline CDR1 and CDR2: SGDLS and YYNGEE. With 3 bases clipped from V and 0 bases from J, the junction kept 12 bases outside the gene matches. Written as DNA, the CDR3 is TGTGCCAGCAGCGCAAATCCCCGGGACAGCTACTCTGGGGCCAACGTCCTGACTTTC. Translation gives CASSANPRDSYSGANVLTF.

This clone has just a few counts. V usage is TRBV5-8 and J usage is TRBJ2-7; 11 bases map to TRBD1. Trimming took 4 bases from V and 6 from J; bases not matched to a gene: 3. There are 13 residues in the CDR3. The germline V gene has CDR1 SGHTS and CDR2 YDEGEE. CDR3 sequence: CASSGQGAIEQYF. The CDR3, as DNA: TGTGCCAGCAGCGGACAGGGGGCAATCGAGCAGTACTTC. Using reference TRBV5-8 and TRBJ2-7 for the parts outside the CDR3, the full variable domain is EAGVTQSPTHLIKTRGQQATLRCSPISGHTSVYWYQQALGLGLQFLLWYDEGEERNRGNFPPRFSGRQFPNYSSELNVNALELEDSALYLCASSGQGAIEQYFGPGTRLTVT.

J is TRBJ1-1 and V is TRBV30; TRBD1 is a possible D gene (6 bases). The germline CDR1 and CDR2 sequences are GTSNPN and SVGIG (reference sequence). V dropped 2 bases and J dropped 10 bases, with 17 bases sitting between them. The CDR3 sequence is 13 residues long. The CDR3 here is CAWSLDTGHPAFF. The CDR3 region has the DNA TGTGCCTGGAGTTTAGACACAGGGCACCCAGCTTTCTTT.

The chain carries TRBV18 and TRBJ1-1; perhaps TRBD1 as D (5 bases). With 1 base removed from V and 8 bases from J, the gap between germline ends came to 14 bases. Germline loops: CDR1 KGHSH, CDR2 LQKENI. The CDR3 contains 14 residues. This CDR3 reads CASSPRDWAGEAFF. CDR3 nucleotides: TGTGCCAGCTCACCACGCGATTGGGCAGGGGAAGCTTTCTTT.

In this sample, this clone turned up a few times. The CDR3: CASSPSGTSSADTQYF. CDR3 sequence (DNA): TGTGCCAGCAGTCCGTCCGGGACTAGTAGCGCAGATACGCAGTATTTT. The V call is TRBV27, the J call TRBJ2-3, with 8 bases aligning to TRBD2. CDR3 length: 16 residues. The junction had 11 bases not matched to a gene; V was cut back by 5 bases and J by 4 bases. Germline CDR1 reads MNHEY; CDR2 reads SMNVEV (reference sequence).

This rearrangement joins TRBV7-8 to TRBJ1-1; D remains unclear. V dropped 1 base and J dropped 1 base, with 4 bases sitting between them. The CDR3 consists of 13 residues. Germline V CDR1 and CDR2: SGHVS, FQNEAQ. CDR3 sequence: CASSLGQNTEAFF. CDR3 nucleotides: TGTGCCAGCAGCTTAGGACAGAACACTGAAGCTTTCTTT.

The rearrangement uses TRBV3-1 (or the pseudogene TRBV3-2) and TRBJ1-2; possible D gene TRBD1, 6 bases. This CDR3 is 14 amino acids long. The V gene's germline CDR1 is LGHDT and CDR2 YNNKEL (reference sequence). V was trimmed by 0 bases and J by 8 bases, leaving 13 bases between them. CDR3 DNA: TGTGCCAGCAGCCAAGATTGGGGGGGCAAAGGCTACACCTTC. Translated: CASSQDWGGKGYTF.

The J gene is TRBJ1-2, the V gene TRBV5-6; D may be TRBD1 (5 bases). Germline loops: CDR1 SGHDT, CDR2 YYEEEE. The CDR3 is 12 residues long. V was pared by 4 bases and J by 8 bases, with 12 bases between. CDR3 region: CASSHEGVGYTF. The CDR3 bases are TGTGCCAGCAGCCACGAAGGGGTGGGCTACACCTTC.

The rearrangement links TRBV5-1 to TRBJ2-5; TRBD2 might be the D (6 bases). Germline-derived CDR1 and CDR2 are SGHRS and YFSETQ. Trimming took off 0 bases at V and 5 bases at J, with 14 bases between the two ends. This CDR3 region has 15 residues. The CDR3 DNA follows: TGCGCCAGCAGCTTGGTGGGGGGAGGCGGTGAGACCCAGTACTTC. It is translated as CASSLVGGGGETQYF.

The chain is built from TRBV28 and TRBJ1-3; weak D call: TRBD1 (5 bases). Germline CDR1 MDHEN, CDR2 SYDVKM. The length of the CDR3 is 17 residues. Trimming left V 5 bases short and J 0 bases short, with 17 bases between. In DNA form, the CDR3 reads TGTGCCAGCAGTACTTTAATGACAGTCCGCTCTGGAAACACCATATATTTT. Translation gives CASSTLMTVRSGNTIYF.

The rearrangement uses TRBV27 and TRBJ1-5; 10 positions agree with TRBD1. Germline trimming cut 5 bases from V and 6 bases from J; bases unmatched to any gene: 13. The CDR3 is 17 residues long. Germline assignment: CDR1 MNHEY and CDR2 SMNVEV (reference sequence). DNA of the CDR3: TGTGCCAGCAGTCCCCCCCTGAGACAGGGGGCTCGTCAGCCCCAGCATTTT. This translates into CASSPPLRQGARQPQHF.

V and J are TRBV5-4 and TRBJ1-6; D unclear. The CDR3 is made up of 15 amino acids. Deletions cut 2 bases from V and 8 bases from J, with 14 bases between. The germline CDR1 and CDR2 sequences are SGHNT and YYREEE (reference sequence). CDR3 DNA: TGTGCCAGCAGCTTAAGAGAGGCCCCGGATTCACCCCTCCACTTT. This sequence encodes CASSLREAPDSPLHF.

The rearrangement uses TRBV2 and TRBJ2-7, with TRBD1 identical over 7 bases. The CDR3 spans 12 residues. The germline V gene encodes CDR1 SNHLY and CDR2 FYNNEI. The V segment lost 9 bases and the J segment 7 bases; nucleotides outside the gene matches: 9. For the CDR3, the DNA is TGTGCCAGTTACAGGGGAGTAGGAGAGCAGTACTTC. This gives the protein CASYRGVGEQYF.

The chain links TRBV11-2 to TRBJ1-1, with a weak D call TRBD1 (6 bases). The CDR3 has 16 amino acids. Looked up from germline, CDR1 is SGHAT and CDR2 is FQNNGV. Trimming took 2 bases from V and 8 from J, leaving 21 bases between them. Here the CDR3 DNA reads TGTGCCAGCAGCTTATGGGGGGGCGGGAATGATAGAGAAGCTTTCTTT. Translation gives CASSLWGGGNDREAFF.

The chain has TRBV11-1 and TRBJ2-1; D perhaps matches TRBD2 (5 bases). There are 11 residues in the CDR3. Germline loops: CDR1 SGHAT, CDR2 FQDESV (reference sequence). The CDR3 reads CAYGNYNEQFF. CDR3 DNA: TGTGCTTACGGGAACTACAATGAGCAGTTCTTC. Full variable domain (rest looked up from reference TRBV11-1 and TRBJ2-1): EAEVAQSPRYKITEKSQAVAFWCDPISGHATLYWYRQILGQGPELLVQFQDESVVDDSQLPKDRFSAERLKGVDSTLKIQPAELGDSAMYLCAYGNYNEQFFGPGTRLTVL.

The chain links TRBV28 to TRBJ1-2; TRBD1 agrees at 8 bases. This CDR3 has 16 amino acids. V was clipped by 1 base and J by 4 bases; unmatched bases: 8. Germline V gene sequence: CDR1 MDHEN, CDR2 SYDVKM. For the CDR3, the DNA is TGTGCCAGCAGTTTATTTGTGCAGGGGGCAACCTATGGCTACACCTTC. Translated, it gives CASSLFVQGATYGYTF.

The CDR3 nucleotides are TGTGCCAGCAGGCGGGACAGCTCTGGAAACACCATATATTTT. Amino acids: CASRRDSSGNTIYF. The V and J genes are TRBV9 and TRBJ1-3, with TRBD1 identical over 7 bases. V lost 5 bases to trimming and J lost 0 bases; unmatched junction nucleotides: 2. The V gene's germline CDR1 is SGDLS and CDR2 YYNGEE. This CDR3 has 14 residues.

The sample holds one count of this clone. The chain is built from TRBV6-5 and TRBJ2-1, with 15 bases identical to TRBD2. Per the germline V gene, CDR1 is MNHEY and CDR2 is SVGAGI. Trimming at V came to 6 bases and at J to 6 bases, leaving 0 bases not matched to a gene. The CDR3 totals 14 residues. CDR3 sequence: CASRGLAGGNEQFF. The CDR3 DNA sequence: TGTGCCAGCAGGGGACTAGCGGGAGGCAATGAGCAGTTCTTC.

Only one count was recorded for this clone. In DNA, the CDR3 is TGTGCCAGCACCATCGGAAGCGCCTCGGCTAACTATGGCTACACCTTC. Protein: CASTIGSASANYGYTF. The rearrangement uses TRBV7-2 and TRBJ1-2; no reliable D call. V lost 7 bases and J 0 bases, leaving 18 bases between the germline ends. Looked up from germline, CDR1 is SGHTA and CDR2 is FQGNSA. CDR3 length: 16 residues.

Regarding this clone: The identical CDR3 is also encoded by other nucleotide sequences in the sample. This chain links TRBV3-1 (or the pseudogene TRBV3-2) with TRBJ2-1; D gene ambiguous. Germline V CDR1 and CDR2: LGHDT, YNNKEL (reference sequence). V was pared by 0 bases and J by 3 bases, with 15 bases between. The CDR3 covers 17 residues. The CDR3 DNA reads as TGTGCCAGCAGCCAAGACCTCGCACTAACATACTACAATGAGCAGTTCTTC. Its protein is CASSQDLALTYYNEQFF.

The chain uses TRBV9 and TRBJ2-1; D possibly corresponds to TRBD2 (5 bases). Germline CDR1 is SGDLS and CDR2 is YYNGEE. Trimming stripped 4 bases from V and 7 bases from J, with 9 bases between. The CDR3 runs to 12 residues. CDR3 in DNA: TGTGCCAGCAGCATTGGGAGAAATGAGCAGTTCTTC. Its translation is CASSIGRNEQFF.

The chain has TRBV9 and TRBJ1-5; 7 bases match TRBD1. The V gene end was trimmed by 4 bases and the J gene end by 5 bases; junction bases not matched to a gene: 6. This CDR3 comprises 14 residues. CDR1 and CDR2 (germline): SGDLS, YYNGEE. CDR3 coding DNA: TGTGCCAGCAGCCCCGGACAGGATTATCAGCCCCAGCATTTT. This translates into CASSPGQDYQPQHF.

The gene calls are TRBV5-1 and TRBJ1-1; 7 nucleotides agree with TRBD1. Losses at the gene ends were 5 bases for V and 0 bases for J; bases not matched to a gene: 4. This CDR3 has 14 amino acids. CDR1 and CDR2 (germline): SGHRS, YFSETQ. The CDR3 sequence is CASRDQGVNTEAFF. The CDR3 coding sequence is TGCGCCAGCAGGGATCAGGGGGTGAACACTGAAGCTTTCTTT.

Worth noting for this clone: Other DNA sequences from this sample encode an identical CDR3 as well. This chain joins TRBV15 and TRBJ1-2; possibly TRBD1 for D (5 bases). The CDR3 runs to 12 residues. V was trimmed by 5 bases and J by 1 base, leaving 5 bases between them. From germline, CDR1 is LNHNV and CDR2 YYDKDF (reference sequence). The CDR3 sequence is CATSQGNYGYTF. CDR3 sequence (DNA): TGTGCCACCAGCCAGGGTAACTATGGCTACACCTTC.